The 30 T cell receptor beta chains below come from one sample, sequenced in a study of beta chain features in type 1 diabetes. These receptors are not linked to any known antigen. The whole isolated RNA underwent reverse transcription, so sequencing captured expressed TCRB transcripts. Sequenced by immunoSEQ multiplex PCR; TCRdb stores in-frame clones only, minus some. The sample carries hundreds of thousands of clones, about an eighth recorded once. Overall study findings and caveats: All four CD4+ subsets from Type 1 diabetes patients carried moderately but significantly shorter TCRB CDR3s.

Material: naive CD4+ T cells from blood. Receptors were obtained from a man younger than 35 with type 1 diabetes.

The CDR3 loop reads CASSLGSPDGYTF. Here the CDR3 DNA reads TGCGCCAGCAGCTTGGGCTCCCCGGACGGCTACACCTTC. This rearrangement joins TRBV5-1 to TRBJ1-2, with unresolved D. Per the germline V gene, CDR1 is SGHRS and CDR2 is YFSETQ. Trimming removed 0 bases from V and 8 bases from J, with 11 bases in between. This CDR3 region has 13 residues.

With respect to this clone: Other DNA sequences from this sample encode an identical CDR3 as well. This chain links TRBV11-2 with TRBJ1-2; 9 bases align to TRBD1. V trimming: 5 bases; J trimming: 6 bases; junction bases outside the gene matches: 4. This CDR3 has 13 amino acids. The V gene's germline CDR1 is SGHAT and CDR2 FQNNGV. The CDR3 DNA follows: TGTGCCAGCAGCCCGCGGACAGGGGATGGCTACACCTTC. Translating gives CASSPRTGDGYTF.

This chain links TRBV7-2 with TRBJ2-6; D gene ambiguous. Germline-derived CDR1 and CDR2 are SGHTA and FQGNSA. This CDR3 is built from 16 residues. Trimming left V 3 bases short and J 7 bases short, with 16 bases between. CDR3 nucleotide sequence: TGTGCCAGCAGCTTCAACAGCTGGCGCTTAGCCAACGTCCTGACTTTC. It codes for CASSFNSWRLANVLTF.

There are a few counts of this clone. V gene TRBV5-1 combines with J gene TRBJ2-7; 7 nucleotides match TRBD1. CDR1 and CDR2 (germline): SGHRS, YFSETQ. This CDR3 spans 15 amino acids. The junction had 3 bases not matched to a gene; V was cut back by 0 bases and J by 0 bases. The CDR3 DNA follows: TGCGCCAGCAGCTTGGCGGGACAGTTCTCCTACGAGCAGTACTTC. Amino acid sequence: CASSLAGQFSYEQYF.

J is TRBJ2-1 and V is TRBV18; D gene uncertain. The CDR3 totals 13 residues. Per the germline V gene, CDR1 is KGHSH and CDR2 is LQKENI. Trimming left V 4 bases short and J 3 bases short, with 7 bases between. CDR3 residues: CASSLTLYNEQFF. CDR3 bases: TGTGCCAGCTCACTGACCCTCTACAATGAGCAGTTCTTC.

This clone was observed a few times. The J gene is TRBJ1-3, the V gene TRBV7-9, with D unclear. The V and J ends lost 4 bases and 2 bases respectively, with 12 bases between them. Looked up from germline, CDR1 is SEHNR and CDR2 is FQNEAQ (reference sequence). The CDR3 loop spans 15 amino acids. The CDR3, as DNA: TGTGCCAGCAGCTCCCCCGGGTGGGCTGGAAACACCATATATTTT. Its protein product is CASSSPGWAGNTIYF.

This clone came up a few times. This sequence joins TRBV5-4 and TRBJ2-2; unclear D gene. The germline V gene encodes CDR1 SGHNT and CDR2 YYREEE (reference sequence). Trimming pared 4 bases from V and 5 bases from J, leaving 12 bases between. This CDR3 has 14 residues. The CDR3: CASSPRLGTGELFF. CDR3 coding DNA: TGTGCCAGCAGCCCAAGGCTCGGAACCGGGGAGCTGTTTTTT. The full variable domain, rest sourced from reference TRBV5-4 and TRBJ2-2, is ETGVTQSPTHLIKTRGQQVTLRCSSQSGHNTVSWYQQALGQGPQFIFQYYREEENGRGNFPPRFSGLQFPNYSSELNVNALELDDSALYLCASSPRLGTGELFFGEGSRLTVL.

This clone was found a few times. The chain employs TRBV27 and TRBJ2-5; D tentatively fits TRBD1 or TRBD2 (6 bases each). The CDR3 totals 13 residues. Trimming pared 5 bases from V and 4 bases from J, leaving 11 bases between. In germline, CDR1 is MNHEY, CDR2 SMNVEV (reference sequence). In DNA form, the CDR3 reads TGTGCCAGCAGTACCGGGGGCCGAGAGACCCAGTACTTC. Amino acid sequence: CASSTGGRETQYF.

The chain has TRBV9 and TRBJ1-6; 7 nucleotides match TRBD1. With V trimmed by 3 bases and J by 6 bases, 3 bases remained unmatched. This CDR3 is 14 amino acids long. Germline V gene lookup returns CDR1 SGDLS and CDR2 YYNGEE. In DNA, the CDR3 is TGTGCCAGCAGCGCAGGGGACAGTAATTCACCCCTCCACTTT. This gives the protein CASSAGDSNSPLHF.

The chain couples TRBV2 to TRBJ1-2; D gene ambiguous. The germline V and J ends were trimmed by 0 bases and 6 bases, with 8 bases remaining between them. Germline CDR1 is SNHLY and CDR2 is FYNNEI. This CDR3 is 13 amino acids long. CDR3 sequence reads: CASSEAWQNGYTF. As DNA, the CDR3 is TGTGCCAGCAGTGAAGCATGGCAGAATGGCTACACCTTC. The complete variable domain, with remaining parts taken from reference TRBV2 and TRBJ1-2, reads EPEVTQTPSHQVTQMGQEVILRCVPISNHLYFYWYRQILGQKVEFLVSFYNNEISEKSEIFDDQFSVERPDGSNFTLKIRSTKLEDSAMYFCASSEAWQNGYTFGSGTRLTVV.

The chain has TRBV5-1 and TRBJ1-1; the D is unclear. The V gene lost 0 bases and the J gene lost 5 bases, with 14 bases spanning the gap. CDR1 and CDR2 (germline): SGHRS, YFSETQ. The CDR3 is made up of 15 amino acids. The DNA for the CDR3 is TGCGCCAGCAGCTTGGTGGCGAGGTCGGGGACTGAAGCTTTCTTT. Its protein is CASSLVARSGTEAFF.

The sample holds a few counts of this clone. The chain couples TRBV29-1 to TRBJ2-3; D is perhaps TRBD1 or TRBD2 (6 bases each). V lost 6 bases to trimming and J lost 2 bases, with 18 bases between them. Germline-derived CDR1 and CDR2 are SQVTM and ANQGSEA. The CDR3 runs to 15 residues. CDR3 protein: CSVPTSGANTDTQYF. DNA for the CDR3: TGCAGCGTCCCAACGTCGGGGGCCAACACAGATACGCAGTATTTT.

This clone was found a few times. The chain has TRBV28 and TRBJ1-1, with D perhaps matching TRBD1 (5 bases). The germline gives CDR1 MDHEN, CDR2 SYDVKM. This CDR3 is built from 11 residues. Between the trimmed V and J ends, which lost 5 bases and 8 bases, there was a span of 9 bases. CDR3 in amino acids: CASSRGLEAFF. The DNA for the CDR3 is TGTGCCAGCAGTCGGGGCTTAGAAGCTTTCTTT.

In this sample, this clone turned up a few times. V and J are TRBV5-6 and TRBJ1-2; 7 nucleotides align to TRBD1. Trimming at V came to 4 bases and at J to 8 bases, leaving 8 bases not matched to a gene. This CDR3 spans 13 amino acids. From germline, CDR1 is SGHDT and CDR2 YYEEEE. The CDR3 here is CASSKWTGLGYTF. Here the CDR3 DNA reads TGTGCCAGCAGCAAATGGACAGGCTTGGGCTACACCTTC.

The chain recombines TRBV11-2 with TRBJ1-1, with TRBD1 as a possible D gene (5 bases). Germline V gene lookup returns CDR1 SGHAT and CDR2 FQNNGV. The CDR3 sequence is 13 residues long. Trimming shortened V by 5 bases and J by 1 base, and 8 bases separated the two germline ends. DNA of the CDR3: TGTGCCAGCAGCCAAACAGGGAACACTGAAGCTTTCTTT. Its translation: CASSQTGNTEAFF.

The chain has TRBV11-2 and TRBJ2-1; 8 bases are a match to TRBD2. Trimming at V came to 4 bases and at J to 3 bases, leaving 14 bases not matched to a gene. CDR3 length equals 18 residues. Germline CDR1 SGHAT, CDR2 FQNNGV. The CDR3 here is CASSSFAEGTSGYNEQFF. The CDR3, as DNA: TGTGCCAGCAGCTCCTTCGCCGAGGGCACTAGCGGCTACAATGAGCAGTTCTTC. Using reference TRBV11-2 and TRBJ2-1 for the parts outside the CDR3, the full variable domain is EAGVAQSPRYKIIEKRQSVAFWCNPISGHATLYWYQQILGQGPKLLIQFQNNGVVDDSQLPKDRFSAERLKGVDSTLKIQPAKLEDSAVYLCASSSFAEGTSGYNEQFFGPGTRLTVL.

The chain is built from TRBV19 and TRBJ1-2, with D unresolved. Germline CDR1 reads LNHDA; CDR2 reads SQIVND (reference sequence). The CDR3 has 13 residues. V lost 7 bases and J lost 3, with 12 bases in between. As DNA, the CDR3 is TGTGCCAGTAAGGTTGGGGTCGACTATGGCTACACCTTC. It is translated as CASKVGVDYGYTF.

The V call is TRBV5-6, the J call TRBJ1-2; TRBD1 aligns across 8 bases. The germline V gene encodes CDR1 SGHDT and CDR2 YYEEEE. The ends lost 4 bases at V and 6 bases at J; junction bases unmatched: 11. This CDR3 comprises 15 residues. The CDR3 DNA reads as TGTGCCAGCAGCATCCGGACAGGGTGGAATGATGGCTACACCTTC. Amino acid sequence: CASSIRTGWNDGYTF.

V gene TRBV16 combines with J gene TRBJ2-7; D gene unclear. Between the trimmed V and J ends, which lost 1 base and 0 bases, there was a span of 7 bases. Germline assignment: CDR1 KGHSY and CDR2 FQNENV. CDR3 size: 14 residues. The CDR3 DNA follows: TGTGCCAGCAGCCAATGGCGGAGCTCCTACGAGCAGTACTTC. Translated, it gives CASSQWRSSYEQYF.

V usage is TRBV15 and J usage is TRBJ2-7; D could derive from TRBD1 or TRBD2 (5 bases each). Germline V CDR1 and CDR2: LNHNV, YYDKDF (reference sequence). V was clipped by 1 base and J by 3 bases, with 10 bases between them. The CDR3 extends over 14 amino acids. The CDR3 sequence: CATSRAGAVYEQYF. CDR3 bases: TGTGCCACCAGCAGAGCCGGGGCAGTCTACGAGCAGTACTTC.

V is TRBV5-4 and J is TRBJ1-2; a weak D match, TRBD1 (5 bases). This CDR3 spans 14 amino acids. Germline CDR1 SGHNT, CDR2 YYREEE (reference sequence). Between the trimmed V and J ends, which lost 0 bases and 4 bases, there was a span of 10 bases. Here the CDR3 reads CASSLAGAFYGYTF. DNA for the CDR3: TGTGCCAGCAGCTTGGCCGGGGCTTTCTATGGCTACACCTTC.

The chain couples TRBV5-6 to TRBJ1-1; D is undetermined. The V gene's germline CDR1 is SGHDT and CDR2 YYEEEE. The CDR3 contains 12 residues. V shed 4 bases and J shed 6 bases, with 10 bases lying between them. CDR3 sequence: CASSRREAEAFF. The DNA of the CDR3 is TGTGCCAGCAGCCGCCGGGAGGCTGAAGCTTTCTTT.

This clone was recorded a few times. The J gene is TRBJ1-2, the V gene TRBV6-5; D is possibly TRBD1 (5 bases). The ends were cut back, 0 bases at V and 0 bases at J, with 8 bases in the middle. Per germline, CDR1 MNHEY and CDR2 SVGAGI. This CDR3 has 15 amino acids. The CDR3, as DNA: TGTGCCAGCAGTTACTCCGGGGGAACTAACTATGGCTACACCTTC. Its translation: CASSYSGGTNYGYTF.

This clone was observed a few times. The chain joins TRBV13 to TRBJ2-1; D unresolved. The ends were cut back, 3 bases at V and 0 bases at J, with 6 bases in the middle. Germline loops: CDR1 PRHDT, CDR2 FYEKMQ (reference sequence). The CDR3 runs 14 residues. CDR3 sequence (DNA): TGTGCCAGCAGCTTTAAAAGCTCCTACAATGAGCAGTTCTTC. It is translated as CASSFKSSYNEQFF.

The CDR3 loop is CASSSTGRAGYTF. CDR3 DNA: TGTGCCAGCAGCTCGACAGGCCGCGCGGGCTACACCTTC. This chain links TRBV5-6 with TRBJ1-2, with a tentative D call TRBD1 (6 bases). Germline loops: CDR1 SGHDT, CDR2 YYEEEE. The CDR3 is 13 residues long. The V and J ends lost 3 bases and 8 bases respectively, with 14 bases between them.

The chain is built from TRBV30 and TRBJ1-2; D is undetermined. This CDR3 has 13 amino acids. The germline gives CDR1 GTSNPN, CDR2 SVGIG (reference sequence). V gave up 1 base and J gave up 6 bases, with 12 bases separating them. The CDR3 nucleotides read TGTGCCTGGAGTGCCCAGTCGGCTGATGGCTACACCTTC. It yields the protein CAWSAQSADGYTF.

This clone was seen a handful of times. The V and J genes are TRBV6-6 and TRBJ1-1, with D perhaps matching TRBD1 (5 bases). Deletions cut 6 bases from V and 3 bases from J, with 14 bases between. Germline assignment: CDR1 MNHNY and CDR2 SVGAGI (reference sequence). This CDR3 is built from 14 residues. CDR3 nucleotide sequence: TGTGCCAGCAGGCCCGGACACCTGGACACTGAAGCTTTCTTT. Translating gives CASRPGHLDTEAFF.

In DNA, the CDR3 is TGTGCCAGCCCTACTATTGGTTCACCCCTCCACTTT. This sequence encodes CASPTIGSPLHF. V is TRBV21-1 and J is TRBJ1-6. TRBV21-1 is an annotated pseudogene. The CDR3 spans 12 residues.

The CDR3 loop reads CASRTANTGELFF. The DNA for the CDR3 is TGTGCCAGCAGAACAGCAAACACCGGGGAGCTGTTTTTT. The rearrangement joins TRBV11-2 to TRBJ2-2; D uncertain. The CDR3 contains 13 residues. Germline V gives CDR1 SGHAT, CDR2 FQNNGV. V lost 6 bases to trimming and J lost 2 bases, with 7 bases between them.

This clone was seen a few times. The chain recombines TRBV5-6 with TRBJ1-4, with D possibly matching TRBD1 (6 bases). The ends were cut back, 5 bases at V and 5 bases at J, with 16 bases in the middle. The germline V gene encodes CDR1 SGHDT and CDR2 YYEEEE. The CDR3 sequence is 15 residues long. CDR3 amino acids: CASSLVGAANEKLFF. The DNA of the CDR3 is TGTGCCAGCAGTCTGGTGGGGGCAGCGAATGAAAAACTGTTTTTT.